The present entry profiles one T cell receptor beta chain with its context. Treatment noted: around 19 received Ad26.COV2.S at low or high dose, single or two shots; 5 received placebo; per-sample allocation not given. Each sample was drawn 63 days after the first injection (of vaccine or placebo). The sample comes from a study of Ad26.COV2.S vaccination and SARS-CoV-2 variants. CDR3 length equals 11 residues. With 7 bases removed from V and 6 bases from J, the gap between germline ends came to 6 bases. Germline values: CDR1 LNHDA, CDR2 SQIVND (reference sequence). TCRdb keeps only in-frame clones here, not all; method: immunoSEQ multiplex PCR. The sample records hundreds of thousands of clones, around 86% being singletons.

The sequence was obtained from a person between 18 and 59 years old who received the Ad26.COV2.S COVID-19 vaccine or a placebo. The V and J genes are TRBV19 and TRBJ2-2; the D is unclear. The source was peripheral blood, collected in a trial of Ad26.COV2.S vaccine versus placebo. CDR3 DNA: TGTGCCAGTATTAACGCCGGGGAGCTGTTTTTT. Translation gives CASINAGELFF.